This T cell receptor (beta chain) was found in a study of cytomegalovirus exposure and HLA in healthy donors. Findings of the study overall: Analysis was carried out at a later point, and it linked a missense DCLRE1C variant to TCR beta V- and J-gene trimming. In an earlier analysis, in fewer than 700 donors, most V segments appeared productive either ~87% or ~30% of the time. A later look showed TCR association rates differing by HLA locus, highest for DRB1 and lowest for HLA-C.

The donors were healthy bone marrow donors. Remarks on this clone: Its antigen is unidentified.

Use of 60 Vbeta and 13 Jbeta primers characterized the PCR. Sequencing used immunoSEQ multiplex PCR; TCRdb keeps in-frame clones, though not all of them. The table lists some 130,000 clones, over 75% of them singletons. CDR3 length: 15 residues. The V gene's germline CDR1 is KGHSH and CDR2 LQKENI. J was trimmed by 3 bases and V by 3 bases; bases with no gene match: 6. The TCR comes from a male donor in good health and CMV-seropositive. Specimen: PBMCs. The chain employs TRBV18 and TRBJ2-5, with TRBD2 matching over 8 bases. The DNA for the CDR3 is TGTGCCAGCTCACCCCGGGGTAGCGGGGAAGAGACCCAGTACTTC. Protein product: CASSPRGSGEETQYF.